This is a list of T cell receptor beta chains from one sample in a study of cytomegalovirus exposure and HLA in healthy donors. Sequencing was performed with immunoSEQ multiplex PCR; in TCRdb, only in-frame clones are kept and a portion is missing. The sample has 150,000 to 200,000 clones; roughly 83% are singletons. Material: PBMCs. The origin of the receptors is a boy between 10 and 17 years old in good health and CMV-seronegative. Both conserved end residues are trimmed from each CDR3.

j_call	v_call	cdr3_aa
TRBJ1-2	TRBV18	ASSPLAGTGGKDYGYT
TRBJ2-1	TRBV27	ASSRASGRNEQF
TRBJ1-2	TRBV7-9	ASSPPLTGLYNYGYT
TRBJ2-6	TRBV15	ATSRDMDSLSGANVLT
TRBJ2-1	TRBV13	ASSLVRGTGEQF
TRBJ2-7	TRBV30	AWSVHTATPREQY
TRBJ2-2	TRBV10-3	AISPDPPLNRGKVF
TRBJ1-6	TRBV30	AWSVRGTANSPLH
TRBJ2-5	TRBV30	AWSAGTSFRETQY
TRBJ2-7	TRBV7-9	SSSPIALSYEQY
TRBJ2-1	TRBV7-8	ASSLPGLAGKNEQF
TRBJ2-3	TRBV2	ASSGGQGTDTQY
TRBJ1-5	TRBV6-1	ASSEGRTGSGQPQH
TRBJ2-7	TRBV30	AWSVAGTGANEQY
TRBJ1-2	TRBV6-4	ASSPGTGTYGYT
TRBJ1-2	TRBV6-5	ASTAGVSNYGYT
TRBJ1-2	TRBV5-8	ASSLTRVHYGYT